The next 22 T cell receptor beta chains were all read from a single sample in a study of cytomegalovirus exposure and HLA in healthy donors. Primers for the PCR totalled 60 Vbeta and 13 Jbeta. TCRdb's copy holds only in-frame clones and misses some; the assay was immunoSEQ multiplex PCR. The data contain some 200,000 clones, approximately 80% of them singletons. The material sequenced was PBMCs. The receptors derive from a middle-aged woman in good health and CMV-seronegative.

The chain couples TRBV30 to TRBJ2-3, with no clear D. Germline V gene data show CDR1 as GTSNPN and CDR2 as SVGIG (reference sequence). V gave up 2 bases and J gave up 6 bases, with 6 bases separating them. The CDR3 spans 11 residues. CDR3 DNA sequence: TGTGCCTGGAGTTCTAAGGATACGCAGTATTTT. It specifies CAWSSKDTQYF. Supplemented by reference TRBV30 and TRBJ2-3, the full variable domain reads SQTIHQWPATLVQPVGSPLSLECTVEGTSNPNLYWYRQAAGRGLQLLFYSVGIGQISSEVPQNLSASRPQDRQFILSSKKLLLSDSGFYLCAWSSKDTQYFGPGTRLTVL.

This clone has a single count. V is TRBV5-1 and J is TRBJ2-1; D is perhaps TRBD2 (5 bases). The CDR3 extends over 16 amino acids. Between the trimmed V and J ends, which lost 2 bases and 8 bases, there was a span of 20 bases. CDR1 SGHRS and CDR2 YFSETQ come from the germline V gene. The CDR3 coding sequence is TGCGCCAGCAGCTTCCTAGACACGCTAGCCCCTCATGAGCAGTTCTTC. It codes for CASSFLDTLAPHEQFF.

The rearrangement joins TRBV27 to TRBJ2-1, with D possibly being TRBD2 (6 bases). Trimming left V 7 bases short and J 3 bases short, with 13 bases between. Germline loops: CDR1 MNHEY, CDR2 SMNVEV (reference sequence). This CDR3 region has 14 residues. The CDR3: CASTTGTLYNEQFF. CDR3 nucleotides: TGTGCCAGCACCACCGGGACTCTCTACAATGAGCAGTTCTTC.

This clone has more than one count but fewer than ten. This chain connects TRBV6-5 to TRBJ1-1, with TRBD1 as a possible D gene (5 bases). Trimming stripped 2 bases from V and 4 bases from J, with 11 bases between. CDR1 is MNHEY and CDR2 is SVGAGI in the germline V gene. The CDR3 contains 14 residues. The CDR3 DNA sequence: TGTGCCAGCAGTTACAGGGGTAGTACCACTGAAGCTTTCTTT. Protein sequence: CASSYRGSTTEAFF.

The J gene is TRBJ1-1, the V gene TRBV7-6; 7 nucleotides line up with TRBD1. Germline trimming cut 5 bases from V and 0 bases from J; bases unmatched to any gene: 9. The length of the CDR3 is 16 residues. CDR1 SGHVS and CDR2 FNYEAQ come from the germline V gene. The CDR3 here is CASSATGVFMNTEAFF. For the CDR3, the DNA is TGTGCCAGCAGCGCAACAGGGGTATTCATGAACACTGAAGCTTTCTTT.

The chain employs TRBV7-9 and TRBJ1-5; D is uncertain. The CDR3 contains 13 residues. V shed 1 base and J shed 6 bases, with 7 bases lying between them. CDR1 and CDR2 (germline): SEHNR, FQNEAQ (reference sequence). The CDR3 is CASSLERAQPQHF. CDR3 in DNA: TGTGCCAGCAGCTTAGAAAGAGCTCAGCCCCAGCATTTT.

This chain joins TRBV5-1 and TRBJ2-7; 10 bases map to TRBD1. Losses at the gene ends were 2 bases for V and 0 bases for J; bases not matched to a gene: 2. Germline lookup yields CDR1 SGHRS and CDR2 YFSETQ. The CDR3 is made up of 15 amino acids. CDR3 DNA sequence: TGCGCCAGCAGCTTCGGGACAGGGGCCTCCTACGAGCAGTACTTC. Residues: CASSFGTGASYEQYF.

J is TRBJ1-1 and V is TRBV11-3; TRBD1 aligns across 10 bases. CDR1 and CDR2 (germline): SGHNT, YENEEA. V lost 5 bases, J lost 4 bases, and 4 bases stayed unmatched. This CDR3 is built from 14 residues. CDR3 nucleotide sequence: TGTGCCAGCAGCACACGACAGGGGGCCACTGAAGCTTTCTTT. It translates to CASSTRQGATEAFF.

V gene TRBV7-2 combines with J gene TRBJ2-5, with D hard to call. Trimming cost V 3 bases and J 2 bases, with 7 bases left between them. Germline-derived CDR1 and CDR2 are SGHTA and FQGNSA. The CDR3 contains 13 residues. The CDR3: CASSFQVQETQYF. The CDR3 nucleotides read TGTGCCAGCAGCTTCCAGGTTCAAGAGACCCAGTACTTC.

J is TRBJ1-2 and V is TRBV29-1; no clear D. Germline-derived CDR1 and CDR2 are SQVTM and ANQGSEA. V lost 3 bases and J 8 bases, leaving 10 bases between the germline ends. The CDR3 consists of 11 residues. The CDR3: CSVDQWQGYTF. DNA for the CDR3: TGCAGCGTTGATCAGTGGCAGGGCTACACCTTC.

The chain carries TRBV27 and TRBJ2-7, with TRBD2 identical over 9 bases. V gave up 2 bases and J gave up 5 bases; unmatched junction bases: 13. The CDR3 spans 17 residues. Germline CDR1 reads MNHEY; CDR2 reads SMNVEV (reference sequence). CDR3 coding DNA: TGTGCCAGCAGTTTAATACGTGCTGGACTAGCGATCCACGAGCAGTACTTC. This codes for CASSLIRAGLAIHEQYF.

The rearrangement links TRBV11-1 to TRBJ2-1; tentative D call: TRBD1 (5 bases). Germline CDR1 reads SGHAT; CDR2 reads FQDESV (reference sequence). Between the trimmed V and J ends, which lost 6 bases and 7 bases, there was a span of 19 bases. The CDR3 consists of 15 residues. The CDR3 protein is CASSQAKGLGNEQFF. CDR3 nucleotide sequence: TGTGCCAGCAGTCAGGCCAAGGGGTTGGGGAATGAGCAGTTCTTC.

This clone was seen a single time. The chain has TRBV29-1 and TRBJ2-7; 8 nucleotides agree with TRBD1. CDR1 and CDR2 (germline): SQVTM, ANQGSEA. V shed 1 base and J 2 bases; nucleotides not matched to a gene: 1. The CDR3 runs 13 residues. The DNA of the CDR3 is TGCAGCGTTGAAGTGGACAGGGCCTACGAGCAGTACTTC. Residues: CSVEVDRAYEQYF.

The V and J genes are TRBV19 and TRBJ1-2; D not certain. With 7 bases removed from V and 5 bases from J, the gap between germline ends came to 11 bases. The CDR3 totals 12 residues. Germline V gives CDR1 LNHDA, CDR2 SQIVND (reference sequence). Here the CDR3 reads CASIHRGYGYTF. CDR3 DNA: TGTGCCAGTATCCACCGCGGGTATGGCTACACCTTC. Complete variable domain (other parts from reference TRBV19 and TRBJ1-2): DGGITQSPKYLFRKEGQNVTLSCEQNLNHDAMYWYRQDPGQGLRLIYYSQIVNDFQKGDIAEGYSVSREKKESFPLTVTSAQKNPTAFYLCASIHRGYGYTFGSGTRLTVV.

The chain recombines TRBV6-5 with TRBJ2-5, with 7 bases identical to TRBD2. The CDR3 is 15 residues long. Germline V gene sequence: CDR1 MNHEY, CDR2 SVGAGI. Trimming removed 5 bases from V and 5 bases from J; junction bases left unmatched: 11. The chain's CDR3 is CASSHLASGEETQYF. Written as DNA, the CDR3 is TGTGCCAGCAGTCATCTAGCCAGCGGGGAGGAGACCCAGTACTTC.

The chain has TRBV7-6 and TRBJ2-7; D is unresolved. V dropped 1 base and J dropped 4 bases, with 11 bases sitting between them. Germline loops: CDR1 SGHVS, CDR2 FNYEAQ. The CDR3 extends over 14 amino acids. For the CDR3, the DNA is TGTGCCAGCAGCTTAGAAAATGGAGCGTACGAGCAGTACTTC. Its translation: CASSLENGAYEQYF.

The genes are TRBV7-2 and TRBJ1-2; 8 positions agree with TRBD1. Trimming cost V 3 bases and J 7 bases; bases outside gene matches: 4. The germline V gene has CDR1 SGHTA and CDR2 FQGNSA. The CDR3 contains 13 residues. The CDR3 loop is CASSLDRAGGYTF. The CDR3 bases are TGTGCCAGCAGCTTGGACAGGGCGGGTGGCTACACCTTC. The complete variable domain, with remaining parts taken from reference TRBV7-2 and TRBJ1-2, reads GAGVSQSPSNKVTEKGKDVELRCDPISGHTALYWYRQSLGQGLEFLIYFQGNSAPDKSGLPSDRFSAERTGGSVSTLTIQRTQQEDSAVYLCASSLDRAGGYTFGSGTRLTVV.

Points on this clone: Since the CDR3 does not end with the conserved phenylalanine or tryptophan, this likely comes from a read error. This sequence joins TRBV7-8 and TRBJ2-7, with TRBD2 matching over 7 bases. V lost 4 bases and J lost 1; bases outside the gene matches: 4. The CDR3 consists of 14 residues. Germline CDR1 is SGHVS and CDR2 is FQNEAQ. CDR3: CASSSTGRSYEQYS. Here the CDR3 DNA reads TGTGCCAGCAGCTCCACCGGGAGGTCCTACGAGCAGTACTCC.

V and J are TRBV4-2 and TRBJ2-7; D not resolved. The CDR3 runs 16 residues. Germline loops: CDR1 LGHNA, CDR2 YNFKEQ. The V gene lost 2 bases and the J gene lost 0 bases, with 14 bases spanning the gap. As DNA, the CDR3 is TGTGCCAGCAGCCAATATCGCTCTTCGAGCTCCTACGAGCAGTACTTC. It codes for CASSQYRSSSSYEQYF.

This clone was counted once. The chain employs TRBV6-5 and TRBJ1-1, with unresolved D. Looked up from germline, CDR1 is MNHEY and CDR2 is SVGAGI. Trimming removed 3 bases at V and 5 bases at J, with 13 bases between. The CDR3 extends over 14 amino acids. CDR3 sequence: CASSYSHGSTEAFF. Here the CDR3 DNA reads TGTGCCAGCAGTTATAGCCACGGGTCGACTGAAGCTTTCTTT.

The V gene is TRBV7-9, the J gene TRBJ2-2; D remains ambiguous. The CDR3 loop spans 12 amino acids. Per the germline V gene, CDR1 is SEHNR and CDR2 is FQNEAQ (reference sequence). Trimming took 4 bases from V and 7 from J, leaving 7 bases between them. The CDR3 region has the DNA TGTGCCAGCAGCTATCACATCGGGGAGCTGTTTTTT. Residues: CASSYHIGELFF.

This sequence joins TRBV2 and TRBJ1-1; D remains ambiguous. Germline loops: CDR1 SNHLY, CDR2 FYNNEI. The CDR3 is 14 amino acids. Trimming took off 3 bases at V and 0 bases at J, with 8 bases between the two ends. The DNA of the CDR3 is TGTGCCAGCAGTGATGAGAGGATGAACACTGAAGCTTTCTTT. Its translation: CASSDERMNTEAFF.